This TCR beta chain was identified during a study of CD4 and CD8 cells across lung adenocarcinoma regions. The CDR3 has 17 residues. Trimming removed 1 base at V and 1 base at J, with 14 bases between. The germline V gene has CDR1 MGHRA and CDR2 YSYEKL. The patients had localized lung adenocarcinoma, a non-small cell subtype. TCRdb recomputed calls from the PCR reads with MiXCR, one row per CDR3 protein. Of approximately 18,000 distinct CDR3 sequences listed, roughly 51% are singletons. By share, this clonotype counts as medium-sized. The J gene is TRBJ2-4, the V gene TRBV4-1; weak D call: TRBD1 (6 bases). Specimen: CD8+ T cells from the center of a lung tumor. This TCR derives from a female donor with lung adenocarcinoma. The CD4 and CD8 labels of this study may be unreliable. The CDR3 DNA is TGCGCCAGCAGCCAAGGGGTACAGGGCGCGGCCAAAAACATTCAGTACTTC. Protein: CASSQGVQGAAKNIQYF.